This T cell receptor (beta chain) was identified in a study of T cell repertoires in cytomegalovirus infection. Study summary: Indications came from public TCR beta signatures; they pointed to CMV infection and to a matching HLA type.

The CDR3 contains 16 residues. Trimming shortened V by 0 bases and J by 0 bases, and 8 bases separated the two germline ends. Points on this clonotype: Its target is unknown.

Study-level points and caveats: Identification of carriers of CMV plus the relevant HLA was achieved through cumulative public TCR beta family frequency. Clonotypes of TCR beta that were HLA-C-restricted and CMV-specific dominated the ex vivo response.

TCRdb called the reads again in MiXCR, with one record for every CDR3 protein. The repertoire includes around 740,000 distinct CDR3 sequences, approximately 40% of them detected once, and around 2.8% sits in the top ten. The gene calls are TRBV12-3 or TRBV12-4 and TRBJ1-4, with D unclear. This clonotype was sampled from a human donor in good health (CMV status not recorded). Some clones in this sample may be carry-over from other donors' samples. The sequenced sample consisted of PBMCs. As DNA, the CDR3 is TGTGCCAGCAGTTTAGCGGTGTCCCCAACTAATGAAAAACTGTTTTTT. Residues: CASSLAVSPTNEKLFF.